The 10 T cell receptor beta chains in this list originate from one sample, sequenced in a study of T-cell memory formation after mild COVID-19. TCRdb re-called the 5' RACE reads with MiXCR, one entry per CDR3 protein. This sample has over 500,000 distinct CDR3 sequences, with roughly 17% found just once. What was sequenced was PBMCs or a T cell subset sorted from them (not recorded which). The receptor set was obtained from an adult woman who had mild COVID-19 (a few samples of this study predate the infection). Cell type and time point are not known.

The gene calls are TRBV18 and TRBJ2-1; 10 nucleotides match TRBD2. The J segment lost 4 bases and the V segment lost 0 bases, leaving 21 bases of the junction unmatched. CDR1 is KGHSH and CDR2 is LQKENI in the germline V gene. The CDR3 runs 22 residues. CDR3 protein: CASSPPFGTSGIELGKYNEQFF. CDR3 DNA sequence: TGTGCCAGCTCACCACCGTTCGGAACTAGCGGGATTGAGTTGGGCAAGTACAATGAGCAGTTCTTC.

The genes are TRBV5-1 and TRBJ1-3; 9 nucleotides line up with TRBD1. Germline CDR1 is SGHRS and CDR2 is YFSETQ. The CDR3 has 16 amino acids. After removal of 0 bases from V and 0 bases from J, the junction contained 1 base not matched to a gene. The CDR3 loop is CASSLEGQGSGNTIYF. The CDR3 DNA is TGCGCCAGCAGCTTGGAGGGACAGGGCTCTGGAAACACCATATATTTT.

This clonotype was observed a few times. The gene calls are TRBV9 and TRBJ2-7, with 7 bases lining up with TRBD1. Germline CDR1 reads SGDLS; CDR2 reads YYNGEE. The length of the CDR3 is 15 residues. V was clipped by 0 bases and J by 4 bases; unmatched bases: 7. CDR3 DNA sequence: TGTGCCAGCAGCGTAGAAGGGACAGAAGTTTACGAGCAGTACTTC. This encodes CASSVEGTEVYEQYF.

This clonotype turned up a few times. V usage is TRBV7-9 and J usage is TRBJ2-1; D unresolved. The CDR3 has 15 residues. V lost 5 bases and J lost 5, with 16 bases in between. The germline CDR1 and CDR2 sequences are SEHNR and FQNEAQ (reference sequence). CDR3 amino acids: CASSPSPLGHNEQFF. The DNA of the CDR3 is TGTGCCAGCAGCCCGAGCCCCCTTGGCCACAATGAGCAGTTCTTC.

This clonotype occurred a few times. This chain links TRBV11-2 with TRBJ1-6; D might be TRBD1 (5 bases). The CDR3 spans 14 residues. In germline, CDR1 is SGHAT, CDR2 FQNNGV. Between the trimmed V and J ends, which lost 4 bases and 13 bases, there was a span of 17 bases. In DNA form, the CDR3 reads TGTGCCAGCAGCTCCCTCTTTTCGACAGAGCCCCTCCACTTT. This translates into CASSSLFSTEPLHF.

This clonotype appeared a few times. The V gene is TRBV4-2, the J gene TRBJ2-2; the D is unclear. Germline V gene sequence: CDR1 LGHNA, CDR2 YNFKEQ. The CDR3 runs to 15 residues. Trimming removed 1 base from V and 4 bases from J, with 10 bases in between. DNA for the CDR3: TGTGCCAGCAGCCAAGCCTTGGGGTCCACCGGGGAGCTGTTTTTT. Encoded protein: CASSQALGSTGELFF.

This clonotype was counted a few times. The V call is TRBV7-9, the J call TRBJ2-5; TRBD1 agrees at 7 bases. V lost 4 bases to trimming and J lost 1 base; unmatched junction nucleotides: 9. CDR3 length equals 16 residues. Germline V CDR1 and CDR2: SEHNR, FQNEAQ (reference sequence). The CDR3 DNA follows: TGTGCCAGCAGCTCAAAATTCGACAGGGCCCAAGAGACCCAGTACTTC. Its translation: CASSSKFDRAQETQYF. The entire variable domain, with the rest obtained from reference TRBV7-9 and TRBJ2-5, is as follows: DTGVSQNPRHKITKRGQNVTFRCDPISEHNRLYWYRQTLGQGPEFLTYFQNEAQLEKSRLLSDRFSAERPKGSFSTLEIQRTEQGDSAMYLCASSSKFDRAQETQYFGPGTRLLVL.

The V and J genes are TRBV7-9 and TRBJ2-7; D perhaps matches TRBD1 (7 bases). Germline loops: CDR1 SEHNR, CDR2 FQNEAQ (reference sequence). V dropped 8 bases and J dropped 5 bases, with 16 bases sitting between them. The CDR3 spans 13 residues. The CDR3 region has the DNA TGTGCCAGCGGGGCGCAGGGGGGCCACGAGCAGTACTTC. Its translation is CASGAQGGHEQYF. Drawing the rest from reference TRBV7-9 and TRBJ2-7, the complete variable domain is DTGVSQNPRHKITKRGQNVTFRCDPISEHNRLYWYRQTLGQGPEFLTYFQNEAQLEKSRLLSDRFSAERPKGSFSTLEIQRTEQGDSAMYLCASGAQGGHEQYFGPGTRLTVT.

This clonotype was counted between two and nine times. This rearrangement joins TRBV6-5 to TRBJ2-1; TRBD1 agrees at 8 bases. This CDR3 is 15 amino acids long. Trimming at V came to 1 base and at J to 7 bases, leaving 6 bases not matched to a gene. Germline values: CDR1 MNHEY, CDR2 SVGAGI. The CDR3 nucleotides are TGTGCCAGCAGTTACTTGTCAGGGGGCGTTAATGAGCAGTTCTTC. This codes for CASSYLSGGVNEQFF.

The CDR3 protein is CSARETGLNTEAFF. In DNA form, the CDR3 reads TGCAGTGCTAGAGAGACAGGGCTGAACACTGAAGCTTTCTTT. The V gene is TRBV20-1, the J gene TRBJ1-1; 7 bases line up with TRBD1. J lost 0 bases, V lost 0 bases, and 1 base had no gene match. The germline V gene has CDR1 DFQATT and CDR2 SNEGSKA (reference sequence). This CDR3 contains 14 residues.